A selection of T cell receptor beta chains follows, all from one sample in a study of response to subunit inactivated influenza vaccine. TCRdb re-analysed the RT-PCR reads in MiXCR, keeping a single row per CDR3 protein. The repertoire holds about 620,000 distinct CDR3 sequences, with around 10% as singletons. These data were also reused for a study on T cells expressing NK-cell markers.

The input for sequencing was PBMCs from blood, taken on the day of vaccination. The receptors originated from a man in his fifties who received an inactivated influenza vaccine. Each CDR3 is given without its conserved first and last residue.

v_gene	j_gene	CDR3aa
TRBV5-1	TRBJ2-3	ASSLLAGTTDTQY
TRBV12-5	TRBJ1-6	ASGSEGAGNSPLH
TRBV2	TRBJ1-1	ASSDRTGVLSEAF
TRBV27	TRBJ2-5	ASSPGWGGEVRETQY
TRBV7-9	TRBJ1-2	ASSSSEQHGGYT
TRBV12-3/TRBV12-4	TRBJ2-1	ASSFFQDSYNEQF
TRBV3-1	TRBJ2-7	ASSQDPDRGRQY
TRBV2	TRBJ2-1	ASRDPLGSRYNEQF
TRBV7-9	TRBJ2-7	ASSPNWGGSYEQY
TRBV7-7	TRBJ2-3	ASSLARTANTQY
TRBV4-2	TRBJ2-5	ASSLSGNQETQY
TRBV9	TRBJ1-6	ASSVDGPYNSPLH
TRBV12-3/TRBV12-4	TRBJ2-4	ASSPGTGLISAKNIQY
TRBV28	TRBJ2-5	ASSVGGSGETQY
TRBV14	TRBJ2-3	ASSQDPSGITDTQY
TRBV4-3	TRBJ2-7	ASSHGQETHEQY
TRBV19	TRBJ2-6	ASSITGANVLT
TRBV6-5	TRBJ2-1	ASSSTGIYGQF
TRBV5-1	TRBJ2-1	ASSWVTSGNRLGRSYNEQF
TRBV20-1	TRBJ2-4	SASAVLAKNIQY
TRBV20-1	TRBJ2-7	SGSPSSGAAYEQY
TRBV10-1	TRBJ2-7	ASSESHSRVSYEQY
TRBV12-3/TRBV12-4	TRBJ2-5	ASSRGGSQETQY
TRBV7-2	TRBJ2-3	ASSLGGPNTDTQY
TRBV3-1	TRBJ1-2	ASSQDFGKRV
TRBV12-3/TRBV12-4	TRBJ2-3	ASSPGRQITDTQY